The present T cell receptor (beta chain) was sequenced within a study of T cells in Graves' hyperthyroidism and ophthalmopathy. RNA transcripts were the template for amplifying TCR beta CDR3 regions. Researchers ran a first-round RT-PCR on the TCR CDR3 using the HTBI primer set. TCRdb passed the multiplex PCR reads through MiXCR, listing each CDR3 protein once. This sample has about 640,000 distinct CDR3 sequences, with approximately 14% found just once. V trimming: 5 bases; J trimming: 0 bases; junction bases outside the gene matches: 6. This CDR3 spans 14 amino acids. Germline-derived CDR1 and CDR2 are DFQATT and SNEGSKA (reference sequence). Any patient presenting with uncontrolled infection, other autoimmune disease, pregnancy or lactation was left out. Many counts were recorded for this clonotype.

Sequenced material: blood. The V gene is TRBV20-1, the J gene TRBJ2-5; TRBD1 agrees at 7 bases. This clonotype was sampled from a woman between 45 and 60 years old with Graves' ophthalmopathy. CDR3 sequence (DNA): TGCAGTGCTTGGGACAGCCTGTACCAAGAGACCCAGTACTTC. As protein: CSAWDSLYQETQYF.